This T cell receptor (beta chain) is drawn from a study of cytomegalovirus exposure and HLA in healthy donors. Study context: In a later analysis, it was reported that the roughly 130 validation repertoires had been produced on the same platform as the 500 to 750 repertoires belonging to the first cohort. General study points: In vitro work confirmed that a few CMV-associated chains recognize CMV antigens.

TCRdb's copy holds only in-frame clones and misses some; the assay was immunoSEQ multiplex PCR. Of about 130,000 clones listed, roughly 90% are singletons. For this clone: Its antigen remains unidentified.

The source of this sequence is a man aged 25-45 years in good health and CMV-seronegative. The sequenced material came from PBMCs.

CDR3 sequence reads: CASSLLTVNTEAFF. In DNA, the CDR3 is TGCGCCAGCAGCTTACTCACAGTGAACACTGAAGCTTTCTTT. The chain combines TRBV5-1 with TRBJ1-1; no clear D gene. CDR3 size: 14 residues. Looked up from germline, CDR1 is SGHRS and CDR2 is YFSETQ. The V gene lost 2 bases and the J gene lost 0 bases, with 8 bases spanning the gap.